The T cell receptor (beta chain) described here comes from a study of human T cells and chemical hapten exposure. Study details: Small pooled library volume differences mainly caused per-sample TCR yield variation.

CDR3 length: 16 amino acids. The germline V gene has CDR1 MNHNS and CDR2 SASEGT. The ends lost 7 bases at V and 5 bases at J; junction bases unmatched: 12. TCRdb used MiXCR to reprocess the RACE reads, holding one entry per CDR3 protein. This table has roughly 200,000 distinct CDR3 sequences, more than 20% appearing once. This sample's time point: patch test 3, about 24 weeks after DPC sensitization. The sample's treatment: therapeutic diphenylcyclopropenone sensitization with weekly scalp DPC. This specimen consisted of whole blood, obtained in connection with sensitization to the hapten diphenylcyclopropenone (DPC). The sequence was collected from a woman aged 40 to 49 with alopecia areata. Some clones in this sample may be carry-over from other donors' samples. The J gene is TRBJ2-2, the V gene TRBV6-1; 8 bases match TRBD2. The chain's CDR3 is CASNRPGLAGTGELFF. In nucleotides, the CDR3 is TGTGCCAGCAACCGACCGGGCCTAGCGGGTACCGGGGAGCTGTTTTTT.